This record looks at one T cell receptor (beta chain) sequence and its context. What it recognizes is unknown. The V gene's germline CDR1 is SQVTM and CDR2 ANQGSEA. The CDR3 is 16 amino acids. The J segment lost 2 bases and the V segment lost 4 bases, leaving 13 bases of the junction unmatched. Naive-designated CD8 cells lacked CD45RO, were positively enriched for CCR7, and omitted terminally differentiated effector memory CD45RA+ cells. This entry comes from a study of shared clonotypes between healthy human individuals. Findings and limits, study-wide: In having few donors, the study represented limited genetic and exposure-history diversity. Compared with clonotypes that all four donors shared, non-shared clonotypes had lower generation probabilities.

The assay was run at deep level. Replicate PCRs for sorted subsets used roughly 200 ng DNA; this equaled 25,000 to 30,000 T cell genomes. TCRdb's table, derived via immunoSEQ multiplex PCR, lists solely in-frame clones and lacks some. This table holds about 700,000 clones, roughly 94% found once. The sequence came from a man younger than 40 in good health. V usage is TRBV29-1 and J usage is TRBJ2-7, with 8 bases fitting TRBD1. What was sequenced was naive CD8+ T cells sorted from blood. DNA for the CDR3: TGCAGCGTTGTAGGTCGGCACCGGGACAGGACCTACGAGCAGTACTTC. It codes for CSVVGRHRDRTYEQYF.